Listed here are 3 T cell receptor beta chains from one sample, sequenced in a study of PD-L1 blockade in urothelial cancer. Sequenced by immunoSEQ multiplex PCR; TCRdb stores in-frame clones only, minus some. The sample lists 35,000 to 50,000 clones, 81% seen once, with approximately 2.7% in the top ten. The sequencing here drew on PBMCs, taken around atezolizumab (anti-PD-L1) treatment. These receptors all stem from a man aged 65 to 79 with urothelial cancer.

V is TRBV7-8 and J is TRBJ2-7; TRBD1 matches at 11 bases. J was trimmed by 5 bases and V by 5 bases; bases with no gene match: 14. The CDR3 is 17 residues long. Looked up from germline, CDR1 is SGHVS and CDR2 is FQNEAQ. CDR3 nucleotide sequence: TGTGCCAGCAGCGTCGACCGGACCGGGACAGGGGGAAACGAGCAGTACTTC. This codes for CASSVDRTGTGGNEQYF. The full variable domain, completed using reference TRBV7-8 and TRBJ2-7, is GAGVSQSPRYKVAKRGQDVALRCDPISGHVSLFWYQQALGQGPEFLTYFQNEAQLDKSGLPSDRFFAERPEGSVSTLKIQRTQQEDSAVYLCASSVDRTGTGGNEQYFGPGTRLTVT.

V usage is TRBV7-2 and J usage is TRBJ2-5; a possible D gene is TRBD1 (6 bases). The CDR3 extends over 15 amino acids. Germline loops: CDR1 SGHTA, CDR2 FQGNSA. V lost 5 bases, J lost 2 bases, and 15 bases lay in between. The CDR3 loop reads CASSLQGWGQETQYF. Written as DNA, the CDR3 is TGTGCCAGCAGCCTTCAGGGGTGGGGACAAGAGACCCAGTACTTC.

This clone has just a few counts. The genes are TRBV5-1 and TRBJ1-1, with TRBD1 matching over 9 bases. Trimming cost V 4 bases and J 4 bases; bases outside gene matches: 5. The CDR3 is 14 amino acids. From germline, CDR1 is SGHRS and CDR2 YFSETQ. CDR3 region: CASSTGQGGTEAFF. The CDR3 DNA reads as TGCGCCAGCAGCACGGGACAGGGAGGCACTGAAGCTTTCTTT.